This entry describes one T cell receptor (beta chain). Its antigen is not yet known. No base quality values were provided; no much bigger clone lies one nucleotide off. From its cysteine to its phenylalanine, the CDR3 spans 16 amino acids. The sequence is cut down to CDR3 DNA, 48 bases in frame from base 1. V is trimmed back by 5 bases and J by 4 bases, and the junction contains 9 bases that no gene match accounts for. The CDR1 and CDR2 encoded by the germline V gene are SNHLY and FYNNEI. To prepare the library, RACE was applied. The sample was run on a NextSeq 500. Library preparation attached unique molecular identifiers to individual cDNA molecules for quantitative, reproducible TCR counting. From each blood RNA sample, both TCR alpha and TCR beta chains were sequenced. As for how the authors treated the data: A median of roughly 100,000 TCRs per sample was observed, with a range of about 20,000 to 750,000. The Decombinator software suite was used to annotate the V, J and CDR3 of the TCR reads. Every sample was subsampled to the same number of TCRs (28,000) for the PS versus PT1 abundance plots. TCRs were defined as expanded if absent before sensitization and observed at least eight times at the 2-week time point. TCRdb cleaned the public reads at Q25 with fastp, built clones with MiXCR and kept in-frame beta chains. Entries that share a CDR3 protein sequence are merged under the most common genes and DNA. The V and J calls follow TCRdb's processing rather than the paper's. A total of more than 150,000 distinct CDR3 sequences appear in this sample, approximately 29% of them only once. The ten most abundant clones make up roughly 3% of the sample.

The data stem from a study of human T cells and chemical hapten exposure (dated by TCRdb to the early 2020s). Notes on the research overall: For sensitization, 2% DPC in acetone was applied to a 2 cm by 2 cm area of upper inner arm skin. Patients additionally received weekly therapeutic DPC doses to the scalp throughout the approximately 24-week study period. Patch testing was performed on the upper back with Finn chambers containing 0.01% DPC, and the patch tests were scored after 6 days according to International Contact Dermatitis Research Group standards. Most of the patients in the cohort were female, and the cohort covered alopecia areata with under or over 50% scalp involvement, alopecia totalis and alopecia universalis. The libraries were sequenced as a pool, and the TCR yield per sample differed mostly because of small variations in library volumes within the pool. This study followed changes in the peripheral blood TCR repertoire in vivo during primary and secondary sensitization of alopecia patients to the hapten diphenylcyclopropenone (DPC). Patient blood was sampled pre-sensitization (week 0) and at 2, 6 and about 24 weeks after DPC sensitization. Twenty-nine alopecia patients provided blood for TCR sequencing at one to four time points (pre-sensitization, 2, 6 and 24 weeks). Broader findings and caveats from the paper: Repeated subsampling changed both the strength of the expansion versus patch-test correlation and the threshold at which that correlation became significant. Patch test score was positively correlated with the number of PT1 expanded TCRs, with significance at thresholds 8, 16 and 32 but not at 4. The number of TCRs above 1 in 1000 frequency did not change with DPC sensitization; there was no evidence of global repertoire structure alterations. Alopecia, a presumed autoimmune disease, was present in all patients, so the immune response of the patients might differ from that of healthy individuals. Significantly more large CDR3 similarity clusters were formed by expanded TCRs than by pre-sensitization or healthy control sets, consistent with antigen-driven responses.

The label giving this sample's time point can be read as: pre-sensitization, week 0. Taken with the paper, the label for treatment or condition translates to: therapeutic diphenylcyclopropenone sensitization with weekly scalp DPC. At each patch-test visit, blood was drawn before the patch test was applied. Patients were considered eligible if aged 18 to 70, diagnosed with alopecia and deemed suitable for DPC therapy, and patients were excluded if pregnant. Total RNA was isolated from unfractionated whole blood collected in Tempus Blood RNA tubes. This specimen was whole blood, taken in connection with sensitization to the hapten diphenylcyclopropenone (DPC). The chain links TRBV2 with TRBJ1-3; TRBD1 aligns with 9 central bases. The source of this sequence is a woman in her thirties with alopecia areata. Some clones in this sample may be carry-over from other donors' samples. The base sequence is TGTGCCAGCAGTTTTACCACCGGGACAGGGGGAAACACCATATATTTT. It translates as CASSFTTGTGGNTIYF.